This T cell receptor beta chain is drawn from a study of T-cell reconstitution after alpha-beta-depleted transplantation in children. This CDR3 has 15 residues. Germline CDR1 and CDR2: MNHNS and SASEGT. Unmatched junction bases numbered 5, after V lost 4 bases and J lost 0 bases. Unique molecular identifiers were incorporated into the prepared TCRbeta library. Each CDR3 protein is one row after TCRdb ran MiXCR on the PCR reads. Found here are some 590,000 distinct CDR3 sequences, more than 9% of them singletons; the top ten hold less than 5%. This clonotype was seen a handful of times. The receptor's source is a human donor who donated a stem cell graft to a child with acute myeloid leukemia. The V call is TRBV6-1, the J call TRBJ1-2, with 7 bases fitting TRBD1. The sequences come from PBMCs from the stem cell graft donor, collected from the stem cell graft. The CDR3 is CASSVNRGANYGYTF. In nucleotides, the CDR3 is TGTGCCAGCAGTGTAAACAGGGGAGCTAACTATGGCTACACCTTC.